The 17 T cell receptor beta chains below all came from one sample that was sequenced in a study of blood T cell repertoires in COVID-19. The method was immunoSEQ multiplex PCR; TCRdb's version includes in-frame clones alone and lacks a portion of them. The sample holds fewer than 300,000 clones; approximately 83% are singletons and the top ten take 3.5% to 5.5%. The specimen sequenced was PBMCs or T cells enriched from blood (not recorded which). The receptors originated from a woman aged 25 to 39 who had recovered from COVID-19.

This chain uses TRBV27 with TRBJ2-7; possibly TRBD1 for D (6 bases). There are 14 residues in the CDR3. CDR1 and CDR2 from the germline V gene are MNHEY and SMNVEV (reference sequence). The V end was cut by 4 bases, the J end by 2 bases, with 12 bases between. CDR3 coding DNA: TGTGCCAGCAGTTCTCAGGGGCCCCCCTACGAGCAGTACTTC. This gives the protein CASSSQGPPYEQYF.

The CDR3, as DNA: TGCGCCAGCAGCTTGTTTACTAGCGGGGGGACAGATACGCAGTATTTT. Residues: CASSLFTSGGTDTQYF. This chain connects TRBV5-1 to TRBJ2-3; 12 bases are shared with TRBD2. Germline values: CDR1 SGHRS, CDR2 YFSETQ. CDR3 length: 16 residues. V lost 1 base, J lost 3 bases, and 3 bases stayed unmatched.

This chain joins TRBV18 and TRBJ1-1; 7 nucleotides line up with TRBD1. In germline, CDR1 is KGHSH, CDR2 LQKENI. Losses at the gene ends were 3 bases for V and 5 bases for J; bases not matched to a gene: 6. CDR3 length: 14 residues. CDR3 sequence (DNA): TGTGCCAGCTCACCGAGACAGGGAGGAACTGAAGCTTTCTTT. Its translation is CASSPRQGGTEAFF.

The chain has TRBV6-5 and TRBJ2-1; 9 nucleotides match TRBD2. V trimming: 6 bases; J trimming: 3 bases; junction bases outside the gene matches: 6. This CDR3 has 15 residues. Germline V lookup: CDR1 MNHEY, CDR2 SVGAGI. CDR3 sequence (DNA): TGTGCCAGCAGCCCCCCGCGGGGGGGCTACAATGAGCAGTTCTTC. Protein sequence: CASSPPRGGYNEQFF.

The chain combines TRBV24-1 with TRBJ1-1; D uncertain. In germline, CDR1 is KGHDR, CDR2 SFDVKD. Trimming cost V 9 bases and J 0 bases, with 10 bases left between them. The CDR3 sequence is 13 residues long. CDR3 DNA: TGTGCCACCCGAGAGGAAATGAACACTGAAGCTTTCTTT. This codes for CATREEMNTEAFF.

The rearrangement links TRBV5-8 to TRBJ1-1; 10 nucleotides line up with TRBD1. Per the germline V gene, CDR1 is SGHTS and CDR2 is YDEGEE. Unmatched junction bases numbered 8, after V lost 4 bases and J lost 5 bases. This CDR3 is 15 amino acids long. This CDR3 is CASSVGGQGLTEAFF. The CDR3 DNA is TGTGCCAGCAGCGTGGGGGGACAGGGGTTAACTGAAGCTTTCTTT.

The chain joins TRBV2 to TRBJ2-3, with 7 bases aligning to TRBD1. Trimming cost V 7 bases and J 5 bases; bases outside gene matches: 9. Germline V lookup: CDR1 SNHLY, CDR2 FYNNEI. The CDR3 contains 14 residues. CDR3 nucleotides: TGTGCCAGCAAGGGGGACAGTGATATAGATACGCAGTATTTT. Its translation: CASKGDSDIDTQYF.

CDR3 in amino acids: CAWGAGTGTTEAFF. In nucleotides, the CDR3 is TGTGCCTGGGGAGCAGGGACAGGGACCACTGAAGCTTTCTTT. The J gene is TRBJ1-1, the V gene TRBV30, with TRBD1 identical over 9 bases. The germline CDR1 and CDR2 sequences are GTSNPN and SVGIG (reference sequence). The CDR3 extends over 14 amino acids. The junction had 8 bases not matched to a gene; V was cut back by 5 bases and J by 4 bases.

Only a few counts were recorded for this clone. The chain joins TRBV30 to TRBJ1-6; D unclear. With 0 bases removed from V and 7 bases from J, the gap between germline ends came to 19 bases. The CDR3 loop spans 17 amino acids. Germline loops: CDR1 GTSNPN, CDR2 SVGIG (reference sequence). The CDR3 nucleotides read TGTGCCTGGAGTGTACGGGCCCAGGCGAGGGCGAATTCACCCCTCCACTTT. Protein product: CAWSVRAQARANSPLHF.

The chain recombines TRBV19 with TRBJ2-6, with D uncertain. Germline CDR1 is LNHDA and CDR2 is SQIVND (reference sequence). This CDR3 has 15 amino acids. Trimming removed 7 bases from V and 4 bases from J, with 14 bases in between. CDR3 bases: TGTGCCAGTACCCCAGCCGAGGCCGGGGCCAACGTCCTGACTTTC. It encodes CASTPAEAGANVLTF.

The gene calls are TRBV28 and TRBJ2-3; perhaps TRBD2 as D (5 bases). CDR3 length: 18 residues. Trimming left V 6 bases short and J 3 bases short, with 25 bases between. Per germline, CDR1 MDHEN and CDR2 SYDVKM. CDR3 sequence reads: CASSPPSWRLPGTDTQYF. In DNA, the CDR3 is TGTGCCAGCAGCCCCCCGAGTTGGAGGCTCCCTGGTACAGATACGCAGTATTTT.

This clone has only one observation. CDR3 sequence: CASSSSGLADNEQFF. DNA for the CDR3: TGTGCCAGCAGCTCGAGTGGCCTAGCGGACAATGAGCAGTTCTTC. The chain has TRBV11-2 and TRBJ2-1; 7 bases match TRBD2. V shed 4 bases, J shed 5 bases, and the junction held 8 bases outside the gene matches. The CDR3 runs to 15 residues. Germline V CDR1 and CDR2: SGHAT, FQNNGV.

This clone was picked up a small number of times. The chain uses TRBV5-6 and TRBJ1-5, with unresolved D. The CDR3 loop spans 14 amino acids. The V end lost 0 bases, the J end lost 4 bases, and 8 bases lay between the germline ends. Germline values: CDR1 SGHDT, CDR2 YYEEEE. The CDR3 reads CASSLGTLNQPQHF. CDR3 DNA sequence: TGTGCCAGCAGCTTGGGGACTCTAAATCAGCCCCAGCATTTT.

The chain combines TRBV18 with TRBJ1-1; 7 bases are a match to TRBD1. Germline assignment: CDR1 KGHSH and CDR2 LQKENI. J lost 5 bases, V lost 4 bases, and 7 bases had no gene match. The CDR3 is made up of 14 amino acids. In DNA form, the CDR3 reads TGTGCCAGCTCACTTAAGACAGGGAAGACTGAAGCTTTCTTT. It encodes CASSLKTGKTEAFF.

The chain is built from TRBV6-6 and TRBJ2-6; 8 positions match TRBD2. CDR3 size: 18 residues. Germline V gene data show CDR1 as MNHNY and CDR2 as SVGAGI (reference sequence). Trimming removed 5 bases from V and 1 base from J; junction bases left unmatched: 10. CDR3 region: CASSPPGTSGSGANVLTF. CDR3 nucleotide sequence: TGTGCCAGCAGTCCCCCCGGGACTAGTGGGTCTGGGGCCAACGTCCTGACTTTC.

This chain links TRBV20-1 with TRBJ1-5, with D unclear. Between the trimmed V and J ends, which lost 3 bases and 3 bases, there was a span of 9 bases. Germline V gives CDR1 DFQATT, CDR2 SNEGSKA (reference sequence). The CDR3 totals 13 residues. CDR3 DNA sequence: TGCAGTGCTAGTCGAGGTGCCAATCAGCCCCAGCATTTT. This codes for CSASRGANQPQHF.

In this sample, this clone turned up once. Other DNA sequences of this sample code for an identical CDR3. CDR3 residues: CASSLGGGNQPQHF. In nucleotides, the CDR3 is TGTGCCAGCAGCTTAGGGGGGGGCAATCAGCCCCAGCATTTT. J is TRBJ1-5 and V is TRBV11-2; D is perhaps TRBD1 (5 bases). Per germline, CDR1 SGHAT and CDR2 FQNNGV. The CDR3 loop spans 14 amino acids. Trimming shortened V by 1 base and J by 2 bases, and 6 bases separated the two germline ends.